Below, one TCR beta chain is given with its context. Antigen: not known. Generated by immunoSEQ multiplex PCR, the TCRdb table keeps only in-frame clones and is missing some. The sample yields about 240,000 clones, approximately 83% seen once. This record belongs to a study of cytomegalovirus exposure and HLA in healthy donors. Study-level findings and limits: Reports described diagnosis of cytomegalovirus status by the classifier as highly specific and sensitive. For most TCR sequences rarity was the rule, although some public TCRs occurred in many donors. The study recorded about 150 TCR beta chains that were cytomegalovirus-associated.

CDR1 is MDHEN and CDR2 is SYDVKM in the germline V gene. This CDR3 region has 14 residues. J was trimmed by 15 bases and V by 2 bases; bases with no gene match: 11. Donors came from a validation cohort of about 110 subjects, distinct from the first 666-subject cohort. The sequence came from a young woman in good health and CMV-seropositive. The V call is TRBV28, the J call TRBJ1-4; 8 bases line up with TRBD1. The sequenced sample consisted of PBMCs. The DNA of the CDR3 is TGTGCCAGCAGTTTAGACAGGGGCGACAGACCATTGTTTTTT. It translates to CASSLDRGDRPLFF.